The 17 T cell receptor beta chains below come from one sample, sequenced in a study of blood T cell repertoires in COVID-19. Sequencing used immunoSEQ multiplex PCR; TCRdb keeps in-frame clones, though not all of them. The sample lists about 63,000 clones, about 80% occurring once. Sequencing was carried out using peripheral blood. Source of these receptors: a woman of 80 years or more with acute or convalescent COVID-19.

V is TRBV9 and J is TRBJ2-1; 11 bases are a match to TRBD1. This CDR3 region has 15 residues. V lost 3 bases to trimming and J lost 4 bases; unmatched junction nucleotides: 3. CDR1 is SGDLS and CDR2 is YYNGEE in the germline V gene. Here the CDR3 reads CASSEGQGAYNEQFF. Written as DNA, the CDR3 is TGTGCCAGCAGCGAAGGACAGGGGGCATACAATGAGCAGTTCTTC.

The V gene is TRBV30, the J gene TRBJ1-1; 7 positions agree with TRBD1. CDR3 size: 14 residues. With V trimmed by 8 bases and J by 5 bases, 14 bases remained unmatched. Germline lookup yields CDR1 GTSNPN and CDR2 SVGIG (reference sequence). This CDR3 is CATQAGRGRTEAFF. CDR3 DNA sequence: TGTGCCACTCAGGCGGGCAGGGGGAGGACTGAAGCTTTCTTT.

The chain links TRBV2 to TRBJ2-1; 7 positions agree with TRBD2. Germline assignment: CDR1 SNHLY and CDR2 FYNNEI. The CDR3 has 14 amino acids. Trimming cost V 6 bases and J 9 bases; bases outside gene matches: 11. The CDR3 DNA follows: TGTGCCAGCAGGGGGAGGGCGGGAGTTGCTGAGCAGTTCTTC. Its translation: CASRGRAGVAEQFF.

J is TRBJ2-3 and V is TRBV18, with 10 bases identical to TRBD2. CDR1 KGHSH and CDR2 LQKENI come from the germline V gene. The CDR3 is 16 amino acids. V lost 1 base, J lost 4 bases, and 5 bases stayed unmatched. The CDR3 nucleotides read TGTGCCAGCTCACCACTCCCTAGCGGGAGCCCAGATACGCAGTATTTT. This codes for CASSPLPSGSPDTQYF.

V and J are TRBV7-6 and TRBJ2-3, with unresolved D. Trimming removed 2 bases at V and 2 bases at J, with 11 bases between. The CDR3 runs 15 residues. Per germline, CDR1 SGHVS and CDR2 FNYEAQ. CDR3 coding DNA: TGTGCCAGCAGCTTAATTCCGGGTTACACAGATACGCAGTATTTT. Amino acid sequence: CASSLIPGYTDTQYF.

This sequence joins TRBV5-4 and TRBJ2-3; 10 nucleotides line up with TRBD2. The CDR3 has 17 amino acids. With 4 bases clipped from V and 5 bases from J, the junction kept 13 bases outside the gene matches. Germline assignment: CDR1 SGHNT and CDR2 YYREEE (reference sequence). CDR3 residues: CASSPRRSGRAGDTQYF. CDR3 in DNA: TGTGCCAGCAGCCCCCGCCGGAGCGGGAGGGCCGGAGATACGCAGTATTTT.

The chain carries TRBV28 and TRBJ2-1; 9 nucleotides match TRBD2. Losses at the gene ends were 6 bases for V and 6 bases for J; bases not matched to a gene: 12. The CDR3 extends over 16 amino acids. Per the germline V gene, CDR1 is MDHEN and CDR2 is SYDVKM. This CDR3 reads CASSRFSGRNINEQFF. The CDR3 DNA reads TGTGCCAGCAGCCGTTTCAGCGGGAGGAACATCAATGAGCAGTTCTTC.

V gene TRBV12-3 or TRBV12-4 combines with J gene TRBJ2-7, with D unresolved. The CDR3 covers 13 residues. V gave up 3 bases and J gave up 5 bases, with 11 bases separating them. The DNA for the CDR3 is TGTGCCAGCAGTTTTCAGACAATCGACGAGCAGTACTTC. The encoded protein is CASSFQTIDEQYF.

This chain links TRBV19 with TRBJ1-2, with 7 nucleotides matching TRBD1. The ends lost 9 bases at V and 1 base at J; junction bases unmatched: 5. Germline CDR1 and CDR2: LNHDA and SQIVND (reference sequence). CDR3 length equals 13 residues. CDR3 in DNA: TGTGCCAGCCAGGACAGGCTTAACTATGGCTACACCTTC. The encoded protein is CASQDRLNYGYTF. Full variable domain (outside the CDR3, taken from reference TRBV19 and TRBJ1-2): DGGITQSPKYLFRKEGQNVTLSCEQNLNHDAMYWYRQDPGQGLRLIYYSQIVNDFQKGDIAEGYSVSREKKESFPLTVTSAQKNPTAFYLCASQDRLNYGYTFGSGTRLTVV.

V usage is TRBV19 and J usage is TRBJ1-1, with D possibly being TRBD1 (5 bases). CDR1 LNHDA and CDR2 SQIVND come from the germline V gene (reference sequence). CDR3 length equals 14 residues. V was pared by 3 bases and J by 5 bases, with 13 bases between. In DNA, the CDR3 is TGTGCCAGTAGTATCCAGGGAGGAAAAACTGAAGCTTTCTTT. As protein: CASSIQGGKTEAFF.

DNA of the CDR3: TGTGCCAGCAGCGGACTAGCGGGAGGACTTTGGAATGAGCAGTTCTTC. This codes for CASSGLAGGLWNEQFF. The chain combines TRBV14 with TRBJ2-1, with TRBD2 identical over 14 bases. V gave up 5 bases and J gave up 7 bases; unmatched junction bases: 7. This CDR3 has 16 amino acids. The germline V gene encodes CDR1 SGHDN and CDR2 FVKESK.

This clone appeared a single time. The V call is TRBV28, the J call TRBJ2-1; TRBD2 aligns across 13 bases. CDR1 is MDHEN, CDR2 SYDVKM, per germline. Trimming took 6 bases from V and 9 from J; bases not matched to a gene: 11. This CDR3 has 16 residues. CDR3 nucleotides: TGTGCCAGCAGAGCCTTAGGACTAGCGGGAGACGCTGAGCAGTTCTTC. Amino acids: CASRALGLAGDAEQFF.

The chain is built from TRBV20-1 and TRBJ1-5; D not certain. CDR3 size: 13 residues. The ends were cut back, 3 bases at V and 3 bases at J, with 9 bases in the middle. Per germline, CDR1 DFQATT and CDR2 SNEGSKA (reference sequence). The chain's CDR3 is CSASPGNNQPQHF. The DNA of the CDR3 is TGCAGTGCTAGTCCCGGGAACAATCAGCCCCAGCATTTT.

The chain joins TRBV7-2 to TRBJ2-7, with D possibly TRBD2 on 5 matching bases. The germline V and J ends were trimmed by 4 bases and 4 bases, with 8 bases remaining between them. Germline assignment: CDR1 SGHTA and CDR2 FQGNSA. There are 12 residues in the CDR3. The CDR3 DNA reads TGTGCCAGCAGCTCCTGGAGGTACGAGCAGTACTTC. Its protein product is CASSSWRYEQYF. Supplemented by reference TRBV7-2 and TRBJ2-7, the full variable domain reads GAGVSQSPSNKVTEKGKDVELRCDPISGHTALYWYRQSLGQGLEFLIYFQGNSAPDKSGLPSDRFSAERTGGSVSTLTIQRTQQEDSAVYLCASSSWRYEQYFGPGTRLTVT.

In this sample, this clone turned up a few times. The V gene is TRBV4-3, the J gene TRBJ2-7, with D unresolved. CDR1 is LGHNA, CDR2 YSLEER, per germline. V was pared by 0 bases and J by 6 bases, with 9 bases between. The CDR3 has 13 residues. The CDR3 DNA reads TGCGCCAGCAGCCAAGAAGTTGGGCTCGAGCAGTACTTC. Translating gives CASSQEVGLEQYF.

The rearrangement joins TRBV5-6 to TRBJ2-1; 8 bases align to TRBD2. The ends lost 2 bases at V and 7 bases at J; junction bases unmatched: 11. Germline CDR1 reads SGHDT; CDR2 reads YYEEEE. There are 16 residues in the CDR3. The CDR3 DNA is TGTGCCAGCAGCTTTGGACGGACTAGCCGCGGGAATGAGCAGTTCTTC. This translates into CASSFGRTSRGNEQFF.

This clone was observed a single time. The genes are TRBV28 and TRBJ1-2; 12 positions agree with TRBD1. V gave up 8 bases and J gave up 7 bases; unmatched junction bases: 11. This CDR3 region has 15 residues. Germline CDR1 is MDHEN and CDR2 is SYDVKM. The CDR3 loop is CASGLPGTGGGGYTF. CDR3 DNA: TGTGCCAGCGGATTACCCGGGACAGGGGGCGGTGGCTACACCTTC.